The 13 T cell receptor beta chains below come from one sample, sequenced in a study of blood T cell repertoires in COVID-19. Using immunoSEQ multiplex PCR, the repertoire was profiled, and TCRdb retains in-frame clones only, with some absent. Altogether about 39,000 clones are present, approximately 80% being singletons, with the ten largest covering 9% to 10%. The source material was peripheral blood. The receptors were sampled from a man aged 55 to 69 in a cohort sampled during active COVID-19.

This chain links TRBV28 with TRBJ1-1; 8 nucleotides agree with TRBD1. Trimming removed 7 bases from V and 7 bases from J; junction bases left unmatched: 8. Germline CDR1 and CDR2: MDHEN and SYDVKM. The CDR3 spans 13 residues. This chain's CDR3 is CASIGQGIFEAFF. The CDR3 DNA follows: TGTGCCAGCATTGGACAGGGTATTTTTGAAGCTTTCTTT.

There are many counts of this clone. The rearrangement uses TRBV20-1 and TRBJ1-2; a weak D match, TRBD1 (6 bases). V gave up 3 bases and J gave up 3 bases, with 17 bases separating them. Germline assignment: CDR1 DFQATT and CDR2 SNEGSKA (reference sequence). CDR3 size: 15 residues. As DNA, the CDR3 is TGCAGTGCTAGTGTGGTCCGGGACAAGGACTATGGCTACACCTTC. Translating it yields CSASVVRDKDYGYTF.

This sequence joins TRBV19 and TRBJ1-2; possibly TRBD1 for D (5 bases). Between the trimmed V and J ends, which lost 3 bases and 4 bases, there was a span of 15 bases. This CDR3 is 15 amino acids long. In germline, CDR1 is LNHDA, CDR2 SQIVND (reference sequence). The CDR3: CASSMETGAGYGYTF. The DNA of the CDR3 is TGTGCCAGTAGTATGGAAACAGGAGCGGGCTATGGCTACACCTTC. The full variable domain, rest sourced from reference TRBV19 and TRBJ1-2, is DGGITQSPKYLFRKEGQNVTLSCEQNLNHDAMYWYRQDPGQGLRLIYYSQIVNDFQKGDIAEGYSVSREKKESFPLTVTSAQKNPTAFYLCASSMETGAGYGYTFGSGTRLTVV.

This clone appeared a single time. The V and J genes are TRBV2 and TRBJ1-5; D may be TRBD1 (6 bases). The CDR3 contains 15 residues. CDR1 is SNHLY and CDR2 is FYNNEI in the germline V gene. Trimming removed 6 bases from V and 4 bases from J, with 16 bases in between. The CDR3 DNA reads TGTGCCAGCAGCGCACAGGGCGCTTTAAATCAGCCCCAGCATTTT. Its translation is CASSAQGALNQPQHF.

CDR3 coding DNA: TGTGCCAGCAGCCAGGGCCGGGGAGGGGGAATTGATACGCAGTATTTT. It translates to CASSQGRGGGIDTQYF. V and J are TRBV3-1 (or the pseudogene TRBV3-2) and TRBJ2-3; D may be TRBD2 (7 bases). Germline V gives CDR1 LGHDT, CDR2 YNNKEL (reference sequence). The V and J ends lost 3 bases and 6 bases respectively, with 19 bases between them. This CDR3 has 16 residues.

This chain uses TRBV7-9 with TRBJ1-1, with 11 positions matching TRBD1. This CDR3 region has 14 residues. CDR1 is SEHNR and CDR2 is FQNEAQ in the germline V gene (reference sequence). The V and J ends lost 5 bases and 2 bases, in that order; junction bases with no gene match: 1. CDR3 nucleotide sequence: TGTGCCAGCAGCCGGACAGGGGGCAACACTGAAGCTTTCTTT. It specifies CASSRTGGNTEAFF. The entire variable domain, with the rest obtained from reference TRBV7-9 and TRBJ1-1, is as follows: DTGVSQNPRHKITKRGQNVTFRCDPISEHNRLYWYRQTLGQGPEFLTYFQNEAQLEKSRLLSDRFSAERPKGSFSTLEIQRTEQGDSAMYLCASSRTGGNTEAFFGQGTRLTVV.

The chain couples TRBV10-2 to TRBJ1-5; TRBD1 is a possible D gene (5 bases). V lost 2 bases and J lost 7, with 12 bases in between. Germline V gives CDR1 WSHSY, CDR2 SAAADI. This CDR3 contains 14 residues. CDR3 region: CASSEREGNQPQHF. CDR3 DNA sequence: TGCGCCAGCAGTGAGAGGGAGGGGAACCAGCCCCAGCATTTT.

About this clone: This specimen includes other DNA sequences encoding the same CDR3. The chain has TRBV7-9 and TRBJ1-2, with D possibly being TRBD1 (5 bases). Germline loops: CDR1 SEHNR, CDR2 FQNEAQ (reference sequence). V was cut by 4 bases and J by 6 bases, with 15 bases left in between. The CDR3 covers 14 residues. The CDR3 reads CASSSLGGTHGYTF. CDR3 bases: TGTGCCAGCAGCTCGCTTGGGGGGACGCATGGCTACACCTTC.

This chain joins TRBV14 and TRBJ2-6, with TRBD2 as a possible D gene (5 bases). Germline V CDR1 and CDR2: SGHDN, FVKESK. Trimming took off 1 base at V and 2 bases at J, with 9 bases between the two ends. The CDR3 totals 16 residues. CDR3 DNA: TGTGCCAGCAGCCAAGTTCGAGGGCCTGGGGCCAACGTCCTGACTTTC. Translation: CASSQVRGPGANVLTF.

The V and J genes are TRBV30 and TRBJ2-6; TRBD1 aligns across 7 bases. V dropped 5 bases and J dropped 3; count of bases not matched to a gene: 7. The CDR3 is 15 residues long. Germline V lookup: CDR1 GTSNPN, CDR2 SVGIG (reference sequence). This CDR3 is CAWARGGFGANVLTF. The CDR3 DNA reads TGTGCCTGGGCGAGAGGGGGCTTTGGGGCCAACGTCCTGACTTTC.

This clone was detected once. The chain employs TRBV3-1 (or the pseudogene TRBV3-2) and TRBJ2-7, with 9 positions matching TRBD1. CDR1 is LGHDT and CDR2 is YNNKEL in the germline V gene (reference sequence). V dropped 4 bases and J dropped 6; count of bases not matched to a gene: 13. CDR3 size: 16 residues. The CDR3 loop reads CASSLLPGDRAAEQYF. The DNA of the CDR3 is TGTGCCAGCAGCCTACTCCCCGGGGACAGGGCGGCCGAGCAGTACTTC.

The sample holds a few counts of this clone. The rearrangement links TRBV24-1 to TRBJ1-1; no clear D gene. The CDR3 is 13 residues long. CDR1 and CDR2 from the germline V gene are KGHDR and SFDVKD. The V gene lost 9 bases and the J gene lost 9 bases, with 19 bases spanning the gap. The CDR3 protein is CATSAGSGRQAFF. CDR3 DNA: TGTGCCACCTCTGCGGGGTCTGGCCGGCAAGCTTTCTTT.

The chain is built from TRBV4-3 and TRBJ2-1; possible D gene TRBD2, 5 bases. This CDR3 spans 16 amino acids. The V and J ends lost 3 bases and 6 bases respectively, with 18 bases between them. In germline, CDR1 is LGHNA, CDR2 YSLEER. The CDR3 here is CASSQARFTGSNEQFF. CDR3 DNA sequence: TGCGCCAGCAGCCAGGCACGGTTCACGGGGAGCAATGAGCAGTTCTTC.